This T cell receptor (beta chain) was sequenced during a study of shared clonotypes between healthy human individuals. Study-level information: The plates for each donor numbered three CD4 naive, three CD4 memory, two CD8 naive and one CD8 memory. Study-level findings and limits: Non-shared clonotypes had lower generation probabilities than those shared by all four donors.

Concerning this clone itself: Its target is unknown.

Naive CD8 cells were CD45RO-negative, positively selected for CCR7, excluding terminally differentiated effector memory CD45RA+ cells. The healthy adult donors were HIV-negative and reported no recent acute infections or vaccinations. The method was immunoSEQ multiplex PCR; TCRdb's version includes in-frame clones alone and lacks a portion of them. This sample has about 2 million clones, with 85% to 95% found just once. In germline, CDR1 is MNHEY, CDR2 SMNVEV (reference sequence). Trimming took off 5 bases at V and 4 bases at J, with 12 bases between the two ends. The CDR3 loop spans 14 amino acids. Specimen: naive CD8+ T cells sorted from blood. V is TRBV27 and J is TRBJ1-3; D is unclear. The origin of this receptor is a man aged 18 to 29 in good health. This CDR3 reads CASSASIGGNTIYF. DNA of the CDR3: TGTGCCAGCAGTGCCTCCATCGGGGGAAACACCATATATTTT.